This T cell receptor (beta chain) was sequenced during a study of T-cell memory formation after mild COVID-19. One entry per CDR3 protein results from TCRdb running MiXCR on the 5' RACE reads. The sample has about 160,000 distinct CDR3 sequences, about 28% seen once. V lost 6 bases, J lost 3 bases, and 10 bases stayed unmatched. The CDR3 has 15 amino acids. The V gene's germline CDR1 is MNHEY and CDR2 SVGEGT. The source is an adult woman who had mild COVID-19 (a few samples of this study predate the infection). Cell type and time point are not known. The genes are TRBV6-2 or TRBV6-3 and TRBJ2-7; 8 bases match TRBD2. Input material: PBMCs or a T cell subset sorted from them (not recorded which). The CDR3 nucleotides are TGTGCCAGCAGCCCCCGGGAAGCGGGAGACTACGAGCAGTACTTC. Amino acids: CASSPREAGDYEQYF.